This T cell receptor beta chain was documented in a study of vaccination effects on CD4 cells after COVID-19. Germline V gene lookup returns CDR1 MDHEN and CDR2 SYDVKM. Between the trimmed V and J ends, which lost 5 bases and 2 bases, there was a span of 13 bases. This CDR3 spans 14 amino acids. The repertoire was sequenced with immunoSEQ multiplex PCR; TCRdb's copy has only in-frame clones and lacks some. The sample records around 28,000 clones, under 85% being singletons. CD4+ T cells specific for antigen were expanded with viral peptide pools by the ViraFEST assay before sequencing. The culture ran for roughly 10 days before CD4+ T cells were isolated. The healthy vaccine recipients, who had no prior SARS-CoV-2 infection, showed negative nucleocapsid antibodies. A remark on this clone: Its antigen is still unknown.

The TCR comes from a human donor who received a COVID-19 vaccine. The chain combines TRBV28 with TRBJ2-7; the D gene is possibly TRBD2 (6 bases). The sequences come from CD4+ T cells from PBMCs cultured with SARS-CoV-2 spike peptides, collected before COVID-19 vaccination. The CDR3 nucleotides are TGTGCCAGCAGTCCCGGAGGGCCCCCCTACGAGCAGTACTTC. Translation gives CASSPGGPPYEQYF. The variable domain in full, with the rest retrieved from reference TRBV28 and TRBJ2-7, is DVKVTQSSRYLVKRTGEKVFLECVQDMDHENMFWYRQDPGLGLRLIYFSYDVKMKEKGDIPEGYSVSREKKERFSLILESASTNQTSMYLCASSPGGPPYEQYFGPGTRLTVT.